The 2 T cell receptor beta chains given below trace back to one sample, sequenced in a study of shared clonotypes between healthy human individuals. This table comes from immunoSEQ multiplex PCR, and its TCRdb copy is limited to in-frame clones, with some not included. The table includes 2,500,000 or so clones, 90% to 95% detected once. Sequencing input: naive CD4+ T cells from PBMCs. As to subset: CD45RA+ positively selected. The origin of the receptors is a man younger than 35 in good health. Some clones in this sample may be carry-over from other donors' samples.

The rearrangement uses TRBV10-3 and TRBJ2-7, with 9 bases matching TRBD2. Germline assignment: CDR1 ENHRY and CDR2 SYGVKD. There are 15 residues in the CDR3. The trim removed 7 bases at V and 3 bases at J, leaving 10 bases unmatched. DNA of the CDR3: TGTGCCATCACCCCTCGCGCGGGGGGGCTCTACGAGCAGTACTTC. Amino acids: CAITPRAGGLYEQYF.

CDR3 DNA sequence: TGTGCCAGCAGCCCCACGGGGACCGTAGCCAAAAACATTCAGTACTTC. As protein: CASSPTGTVAKNIQYF. The V gene is TRBV7-9, the J gene TRBJ2-4; D tentatively fits TRBD1 or TRBD2 (5 bases each). The CDR3 has 16 residues. Trimming left V 5 bases short and J 0 bases short, with 14 bases between. From germline, CDR1 is SEHNR and CDR2 FQNEAQ (reference sequence). The whole variable domain, remainder taken from reference TRBV7-9 and TRBJ2-4, is DTGVSQNPRHKITKRGQNVTFRCDPISEHNRLYWYRQTLGQGPEFLTYFQNEAQLEKSRLLSDRFSAERPKGSFSTLEIQRTEQGDSAMYLCASSPTGTVAKNIQYFGAGTRLSVL.